The TCR beta chain under discussion was sequenced for a study of T cells in Graves' hyperthyroidism and ophthalmopathy. The wider study: Blood was drawn when the patient was first diagnosed and still untreated.

Germline trimming cut 2 bases from V and 4 bases from J; bases unmatched to any gene: 4. Germline V gene sequence: CDR1 MNHEY, CDR2 SVGAGI. The CDR3 consists of 14 residues. Exclusion of patients followed from uncontrolled infection, other autoimmune disease, pregnancy or lactation. Fresh peripheral blood, more than 9 ml, yielded the PBMCs. RNA transcripts provided the source from which TCR beta CDR3 regions were amplified. HTBI primers were the set used in a first-round RT-PCR of the TCR CDR3. TCRdb re-derived calls from the multiplex PCR reads in MiXCR, one entry per CDR3 protein. Among 700,000 or so distinct CDR3 sequences listed, 16% were seen once. This clonotype was picked up many times.

This TCR came from a man aged 18 to 29 with Graves' hyperthyroidism. The sample consisted of blood. V gene TRBV6-5 combines with J gene TRBJ2-5; 7 bases agree with TRBD1. The CDR3 bases are TGTGCCAGCAGTTACCGAGGGGGCGGAGAGACCCAGTACTTC. Protein: CASSYRGGGETQYF.